The 26 T cell receptor beta chains below all came from one sample that was sequenced in a study of blood T cell repertoires in COVID-19. Clones were read by immunoSEQ multiplex PCR, and TCRdb kept only the in-frame ones, dropping some. Among under 200,000 clones, roughly 80% were seen once, and the ten largest hold 13% to 15%. The sample consisted of peripheral blood. These receptors all stem from a man younger than 35 with active or convalescent COVID-19.

The chain joins TRBV14 to TRBJ2-3; 11 bases are shared with TRBD2. After removal of 4 bases from V and 6 bases from J, the junction contained 9 bases not matched to a gene. Germline lookup yields CDR1 SGHDN and CDR2 FVKESK. CDR3 size: 16 residues. CDR3 in amino acids: CASSRELAGVGDTQYF. The CDR3 nucleotides read TGTGCCAGCAGCCGAGAACTAGCGGGAGTTGGTGATACGCAGTATTTT.

V usage is TRBV18 and J usage is TRBJ1-1; no definite D call. CDR1 and CDR2 from the germline V gene are KGHSH and LQKENI. The CDR3 covers 15 residues. Trimming stripped 5 bases from V and 3 bases from J, with 16 bases between. The DNA for the CDR3 is TGTGCCAGCTCAAACTCCGGGAGCCGGGACACTGAAGCTTTCTTT. It codes for CASSNSGSRDTEAFF.

The chain employs TRBV5-4 and TRBJ2-3; perhaps TRBD1 as D (6 bases). V lost 4 bases to trimming and J lost 4 bases, with 10 bases between them. The CDR3 loop spans 13 amino acids. Germline CDR1 and CDR2: SGHNT and YYREEE (reference sequence). CDR3 sequence: CASSDNRADTQYF. The CDR3 region has the DNA TGTGCCAGCAGCGATAACAGGGCAGATACGCAGTATTTT.

In DNA, the CDR3 is TGTGCCAGCAGTCTCAGGGGGGGCAATCAGCCCCAGCATTTT. Protein sequence: CASSLRGGNQPQHF. The chain couples TRBV7-9 to TRBJ1-5; 7 bases match TRBD1. From germline, CDR1 is SEHNR and CDR2 FQNEAQ (reference sequence). CDR3 size: 14 residues. The ends lost 6 bases at V and 2 bases at J; junction bases unmatched: 4. The full variable domain, with the rest looked up from reference TRBV7-9 and TRBJ1-5, is DTGVSQNPRHKITKRGQNVTFRCDPISEHNRLYWYRQTLGQGPEFLTYFQNEAQLEKSRLLSDRFSAERPKGSFSTLEIQRTEQGDSAMYLCASSLRGGNQPQHFGDGTRLSIL.

The chain joins TRBV7-2 to TRBJ2-2; D might be TRBD1 (6 bases). Looked up from germline, CDR1 is SGHTA and CDR2 is FQGNSA. V lost 1 base to trimming and J lost 1 base, with 10 bases between them. There are 16 residues in the CDR3. The CDR3 DNA sequence: TGTGCCAGCAGCTTAGGGGGGCGCCTGAACACCGGGGAGCTGTTTTTT. It is translated as CASSLGGRLNTGELFF.

This chain joins TRBV5-5 and TRBJ1-2, with TRBD1 identical over 7 bases. Germline CDR1 is SGHKS and CDR2 is YYEKEE (reference sequence). The V segment lost 5 bases and the J segment 4 bases; nucleotides outside the gene matches: 8. The CDR3 runs to 14 residues. CDR3 coding DNA: TGTGCCAGCAGTCCGGACAGGTCCTTCTATGGCTACACCTTC. Protein sequence: CASSPDRSFYGYTF. Based on the CDR3 plus reference TRBV5-5 and TRBJ1-2, the full variable domain is DAGVTQSPTHLIKTRGQQVTLRCSPISGHKSVSWYQQVLGQGPQFIFQYYEKEERGRGNFPDRFSARQFPNYSSELNVNALLLGDSALYLCASSPDRSFYGYTFGSGTRLTVV.

This clone was detected only once. V gene TRBV12-3 or TRBV12-4 combines with J gene TRBJ1-5; the D gene is possibly TRBD1 (5 bases). Deletions cut 5 bases from V and 3 bases from J, with 8 bases between. The CDR3 is made up of 13 amino acids. The CDR3 region is CASSKGYNQPQHF. CDR3 nucleotide sequence: TGTGCCAGCAGTAAGGGGTACAATCAGCCCCAGCATTTT.

CDR3 loop: CASSPRDRDGYTF. As DNA, the CDR3 is TGTGCCAGCTCACCTCGGGACAGGGATGGCTACACCTTC. The chain has TRBV18 and TRBJ1-2, with TRBD1 matching over 9 bases. The germline gives CDR1 KGHSH, CDR2 LQKENI. The junction had 2 bases not matched to a gene; V was cut back by 3 bases and J by 6 bases. The CDR3 has 13 residues.

The chain carries TRBV19 and TRBJ1-2; 9 bases are a match to TRBD1. Germline V gene lookup returns CDR1 LNHDA and CDR2 SQIVND (reference sequence). The CDR3 loop spans 14 amino acids. V trimming: 4 bases; J trimming: 7 bases; junction bases outside the gene matches: 7. CDR3 DNA: TGTGCCAGTAGTACAACAGGGGGCGCGGGTGGCTACACCTTC. Residues: CASSTTGGAGGYTF.

This sequence joins TRBV25-1 and TRBJ2-5, with TRBD1 identical over 7 bases. V trimming: 4 bases; J trimming: 5 bases; junction bases outside the gene matches: 7. Germline V gene lookup returns CDR1 MGHDK and CDR2 SYGVNS. This CDR3 has 14 residues. The CDR3 spells CASSARGRRETQYF. CDR3 DNA: TGTGCCAGCAGTGCGAGGGGGCGTAGGGAGACCCAGTACTTC.

The chain combines TRBV7-8 with TRBJ1-4, with TRBD1 as a possible D gene (6 bases). The germline gives CDR1 SGHVS, CDR2 FQNEAQ. V gave up 5 bases and J gave up 10 bases, with 14 bases separating them. The CDR3 is 13 amino acids. The CDR3 DNA is TGTGCCAGCAGCACAACAGGGTTTGGAAAACTGTTTTTT. The encoded protein is CASSTTGFGKLFF.

This clone was picked up one time. This chain joins TRBV5-6 and TRBJ2-5; TRBD1 agrees at 12 bases. This CDR3 is built from 18 residues. V gave up 4 bases and J gave up 5 bases; unmatched junction bases: 15. Looked up from germline, CDR1 is SGHDT and CDR2 is YYEEEE. The CDR3 sequence: CASSRRLTGTGGGETQYF. CDR3 in DNA: TGTGCCAGCAGCCGGCGCCTTACCGGGACAGGGGGCGGTGAGACCCAGTACTTC.

The chain recombines TRBV6-4 with TRBJ2-1; TRBD2 might be the D (5 bases). CDR1 MRHNA and CDR2 SNTAGT come from the germline V gene. V shed 4 bases and J shed 5 bases, with 9 bases lying between them. The CDR3 extends over 13 amino acids. CDR3 DNA: TGTGCCAGCAGTGCTACTAGTAACAATGAGCAGTTCTTC. It translates to CASSATSNNEQFF.

The chain joins TRBV2 to TRBJ1-2, with D possibly being TRBD1 (6 bases). This CDR3 comprises 13 residues. The V gene's germline CDR1 is SNHLY and CDR2 FYNNEI. The germline V and J ends were trimmed by 4 bases and 8 bases, with 14 bases remaining between them. The CDR3 coding sequence is TGTGCCAGCAGTGGCCGGGCAGGGGACGGCTACACCTTC. Amino acids: CASSGRAGDGYTF.

The rearrangement uses TRBV2 and TRBJ1-3; TRBD1 aligns across 9 bases. Germline V CDR1 and CDR2: SNHLY, FYNNEI. Germline trimming cut 7 bases from V and 1 base from J; bases unmatched to any gene: 2. The CDR3 covers 14 residues. The CDR3 DNA sequence: TGTGCCAGCAAACAGGGGGCTTCTGGAAACACCATATATTTT. Its translation is CASKQGASGNTIYF.

V and J are TRBV6-5 and TRBJ1-2; D is unclear. CDR3 length: 13 amino acids. The V end lost 7 bases, the J end lost 6 bases, and 15 bases lay between the germline ends. The germline V gene encodes CDR1 MNHEY and CDR2 SVGAGI. The CDR3 coding sequence is TGTGCCAGCACCGGAATGCGGGCAAATGGCTACACCTTC. As protein: CASTGMRANGYTF.

This chain links TRBV6-5 with TRBJ2-1, with D uncertain. Germline lookup yields CDR1 MNHEY and CDR2 SVGAGI. This CDR3 is 13 amino acids long. V was cut by 0 bases and J by 11 bases, with 11 bases left in between. The CDR3 region is CASSYSRAGQQFF. CDR3 DNA: TGTGCCAGCAGTTACTCGAGAGCAGGCCAGCAGTTCTTC.

The chain employs TRBV5-1 and TRBJ2-2, with D possibly being TRBD1 (5 bases). Germline V CDR1 and CDR2: SGHRS, YFSETQ. The length of the CDR3 is 16 residues. V shed 0 bases and J shed 1 base, with 10 bases lying between them. The CDR3 here is CASSLEGAQNTGELFF. For the CDR3, the DNA is TGCGCCAGCAGCTTGGAAGGGGCCCAGAACACCGGGGAGCTGTTTTTT.

This rearrangement joins TRBV19 to TRBJ2-7; a weak D match, TRBD1 (6 bases). V gave up 3 bases and J gave up 4 bases, with 10 bases separating them. The CDR3 extends over 13 amino acids. Germline CDR1 and CDR2: LNHDA and SQIVND (reference sequence). The CDR3 DNA follows: TGTGCCAGTAGTATGACAGGTGGTTACGAGCAGTACTTC. It codes for CASSMTGGYEQYF. Full variable domain (rest looked up from reference TRBV19 and TRBJ2-7): DGGITQSPKYLFRKEGQNVTLSCEQNLNHDAMYWYRQDPGQGLRLIYYSQIVNDFQKGDIAEGYSVSREKKESFPLTVTSAQKNPTAFYLCASSMTGGYEQYFGPGTRLTVT.

The chain has TRBV7-2 and TRBJ2-7, with TRBD2 matching over 11 bases. CDR3 length equals 16 residues. Looked up from germline, CDR1 is SGHTA and CDR2 is FQGNSA. V trimming: 2 bases; J trimming: 5 bases; junction bases outside the gene matches: 8. CDR3 in amino acids: CASSLLAGGPLDEQYF. The CDR3 DNA reads TGTGCCAGCAGCTTATTAGCGGGAGGGCCTCTCGACGAGCAGTACTTC.

The rearrangement joins TRBV6-2 or TRBV6-3 to TRBJ2-7; D is possibly TRBD2 (6 bases). Trimming shortened V by 5 bases and J by 2 bases, and 10 bases separated the two germline ends. The CDR3 consists of 13 residues. The V gene's germline CDR1 is MNHEY and CDR2 SVGEGT. The DNA for the CDR3 is TGTGCCAGCAGTGCTGGGACTCCCTACGAGCAGTACTTC. Translating gives CASSAGTPYEQYF.

The J gene is TRBJ1-2, the V gene TRBV5-1; TRBD1 aligns across 9 bases. CDR1 is SGHRS and CDR2 is YFSETQ in the germline V gene. This CDR3 spans 14 amino acids. V lost 4 bases and J lost 11; bases outside the gene matches: 12. The CDR3 spells CASSPRDREVRYTF. The DNA of the CDR3 is TGCGCCAGCAGCCCACGGGACAGGGAAGTTCGGTACACCTTC.

This chain connects TRBV9 to TRBJ2-3; no firm D call. This CDR3 spans 12 amino acids. Trimming removed 4 bases from V and 10 bases from J, with 13 bases in between. CDR1 and CDR2 from the germline V gene are SGDLS and YYNGEE. The CDR3 nucleotides read TGTGCCAGCAGCCCACAGACGGATTCGCAGTATTTT. Residues: CASSPQTDSQYF.

This chain connects TRBV7-2 to TRBJ2-5, with a possible D match to TRBD1 (5 bases). This CDR3 spans 13 amino acids. V dropped 5 bases and J dropped 5 bases, with 12 bases sitting between them. Germline-derived CDR1 and CDR2 are SGHTA and FQGNSA. The CDR3 loop is CASSRQFRETQYF. As DNA, the CDR3 is TGTGCCAGCAGCCGACAGTTCCGGGAGACCCAGTACTTC. Full variable domain (missing parts from reference TRBV7-2 and TRBJ2-5): GAGVSQSPSNKVTEKGKDVELRCDPISGHTALYWYRQSLGQGLEFLIYFQGNSAPDKSGLPSDRFSAERTGGSVSTLTIQRTQQEDSAVYLCASSRQFRETQYFGPGTRLLVL.

V usage is TRBV5-1 and J usage is TRBJ1-4; unclear D gene. CDR1 SGHRS and CDR2 YFSETQ come from the germline V gene. This CDR3 region has 13 residues. V was cut by 3 bases and J by 5 bases, with 8 bases left in between. CDR3 amino acids: CASSSRRNEKLFF. The DNA of the CDR3 is TGCGCCAGCAGCTCTAGACGGAATGAAAAACTGTTTTTT.

This chain connects TRBV5-3 to TRBJ2-5, with D perhaps TRBD2 (5 bases). TRBV5-3 is treated as an ORF (open reading frame) with a function not yet certain. The CDR3 covers 14 residues. The V end was cut by 5 bases, the J end by 2 bases, with 13 bases between. The CDR3 sequence: CARREERIQETQYF. The DNA of the CDR3 is TGTGCCAGAAGGGAGGAGCGGATTCAAGAGACCCAGTACTTC.